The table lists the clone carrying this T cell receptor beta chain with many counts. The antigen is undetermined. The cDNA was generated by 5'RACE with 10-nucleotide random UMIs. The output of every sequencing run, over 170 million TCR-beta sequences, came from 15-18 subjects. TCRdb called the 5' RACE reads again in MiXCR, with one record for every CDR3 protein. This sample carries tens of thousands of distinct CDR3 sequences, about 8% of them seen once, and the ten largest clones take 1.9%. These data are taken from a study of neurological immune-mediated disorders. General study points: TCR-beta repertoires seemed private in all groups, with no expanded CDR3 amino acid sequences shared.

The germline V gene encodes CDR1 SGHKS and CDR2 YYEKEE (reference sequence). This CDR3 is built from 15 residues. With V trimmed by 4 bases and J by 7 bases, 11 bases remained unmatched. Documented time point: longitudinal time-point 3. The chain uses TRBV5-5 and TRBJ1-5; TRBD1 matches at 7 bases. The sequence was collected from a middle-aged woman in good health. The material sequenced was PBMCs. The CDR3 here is CASSPGQLLGQPQHF. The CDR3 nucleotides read TGTGCCAGCAGCCCGGGACAGCTCCTTGGGCAGCCCCAGCATTTT.